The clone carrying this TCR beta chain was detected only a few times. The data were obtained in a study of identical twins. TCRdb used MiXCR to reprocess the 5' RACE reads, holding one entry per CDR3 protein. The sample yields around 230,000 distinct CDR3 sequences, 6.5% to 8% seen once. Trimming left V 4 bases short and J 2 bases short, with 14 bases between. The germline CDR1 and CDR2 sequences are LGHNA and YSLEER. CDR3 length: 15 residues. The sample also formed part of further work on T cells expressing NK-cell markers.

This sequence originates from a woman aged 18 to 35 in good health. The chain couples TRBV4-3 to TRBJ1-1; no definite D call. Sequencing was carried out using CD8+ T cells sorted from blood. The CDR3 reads CASSPREGGNTEAFF. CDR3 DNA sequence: TGCGCCAGCAGCCCAAGGGAGGGTGGCAACACTGAAGCTTTCTTT.